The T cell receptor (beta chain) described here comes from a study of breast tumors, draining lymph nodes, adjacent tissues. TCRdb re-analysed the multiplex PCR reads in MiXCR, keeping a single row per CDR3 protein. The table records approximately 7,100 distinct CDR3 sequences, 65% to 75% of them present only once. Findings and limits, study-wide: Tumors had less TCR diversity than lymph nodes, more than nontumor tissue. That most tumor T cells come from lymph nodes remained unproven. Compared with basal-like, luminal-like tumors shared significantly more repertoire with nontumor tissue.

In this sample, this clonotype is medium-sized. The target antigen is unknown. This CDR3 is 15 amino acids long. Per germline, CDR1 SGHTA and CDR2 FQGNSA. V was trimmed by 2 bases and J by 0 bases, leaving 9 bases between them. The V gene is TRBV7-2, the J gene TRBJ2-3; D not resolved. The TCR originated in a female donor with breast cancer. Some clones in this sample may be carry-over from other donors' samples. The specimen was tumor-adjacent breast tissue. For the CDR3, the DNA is TGTGCCAGCAGCTTATCAGGATATAGCACAGATACGCAGTATTTT. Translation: CASSLSGYSTDTQYF.